Below, 30 T cell receptor beta chains from the same sample are listed, as sequenced in a study of T cells in Graves' hyperthyroidism and ophthalmopathy. TCR beta CDR3 regions were amplified from RNA transcripts. The study used the HTBI primer set for a first-round RT-PCR of the TCR CDR3. TCRdb ran MiXCR on the multiplex PCR reads and lists one entry per CDR3 protein. The table lists approximately 640,000 distinct CDR3 sequences, roughly 17% of them singletons, with 3.8% in the top ten. The sequenced sample consisted of blood. These receptors originate from a woman aged 25 to 39 with Graves' hyperthyroidism.

In this sample, this clonotype turned up a few times. The chain is built from TRBV19 and TRBJ2-3, with 7 nucleotides matching TRBD1. This CDR3 comprises 16 residues. From germline, CDR1 is LNHDA and CDR2 SQIVND (reference sequence). V shed 4 bases and J 4 bases; nucleotides not matched to a gene: 11. The DNA for the CDR3 is TGTGCCAGTAGTACCCGACAGGGTGGCGGCGCAGATACGCAGTATTTT. This translates into CASSTRQGGGADTQYF.

The table lists this clonotype with a few counts. CDR3 protein: CASSFPGTDYGYTF. In DNA, the CDR3 is TGTGCCAGCAGCTTCCCGGGGACAGACTATGGCTACACCTTC. The chain has TRBV7-2 and TRBJ1-2; TRBD1 matches at 7 bases. The V gene's germline CDR1 is SGHTA and CDR2 FQGNSA. The CDR3 runs to 14 residues. J lost 3 bases, V lost 3 bases, and 4 bases had no gene match.

Ten or more counts support this clonotype. J is TRBJ2-7 and V is TRBV3-1, with D uncertain. The CDR3 loop spans 12 amino acids. Germline assignment: CDR1 LGHDT and CDR2 YNNKEL (reference sequence). Trimming cost V 0 bases and J 6 bases, with 6 bases left between them. The DNA of the CDR3 is TGTGCCAGCAGCCAAGATGTTTCCGAGCAGTACTTC. It translates to CASSQDVSEQYF.

The J gene is TRBJ1-6, the V gene TRBV19; tentative D call: TRBD1 (6 bases). V was trimmed by 3 bases and J by 7 bases, leaving 10 bases between them. Germline V gene sequence: CDR1 LNHDA, CDR2 SQIVND (reference sequence). CDR3 length equals 14 residues. Here the CDR3 reads CASSITDRNSPLHF. CDR3 DNA sequence: TGTGCCAGTAGTATCACCGACAGGAATTCACCCCTCCACTTT.

This clonotype has just a few counts. The chain joins TRBV5-1 to TRBJ1-1; D call uncertain. Trimming removed 4 bases at V and 3 bases at J, with 16 bases between. The CDR3 totals 15 residues. Germline V CDR1 and CDR2: SGHRS, YFSETQ. The CDR3 DNA follows: TGCGCCAGCAGCCTCGCCCGGGCCCCGGACACTGAAGCTTTCTTT. Protein product: CASSLARAPDTEAFF.

This clonotype was counted between two and nine times. The genes are TRBV10-3 and TRBJ2-1, with D possibly being TRBD2 (6 bases). Trimming left V 5 bases short and J 6 bases short, with 14 bases between. From germline, CDR1 is ENHRY and CDR2 SYGVKD. CDR3 size: 14 residues. The CDR3 DNA follows: TGTGCCATCAGTCCCGGGGGTCGGGGCAATGAGCAGTTCTTC. It specifies CAISPGGRGNEQFF.

The chain carries TRBV6-1 and TRBJ2-1; 10 nucleotides agree with TRBD2. V was pared by 5 bases and J by 2 bases, with 15 bases of the junction left unmatched. The CDR3 contains 19 residues. Germline CDR1 reads MNHNS; CDR2 reads SASEGT. As DNA, the CDR3 is TGTGCCAGCAGTTCCGCAGTCCCCACTAGCGGGACTACCTACAATGAGCAGTTCTTC. Protein sequence: CASSSAVPTSGTTYNEQFF.

This clonotype was observed many times. The V gene is TRBV27, the J gene TRBJ2-1, with 9 bases identical to TRBD2. This CDR3 has 16 residues. J gave up 6 bases and V 2 bases, and 8 bases lay outside the gene matches. Germline V lookup: CDR1 MNHEY, CDR2 SMNVEV (reference sequence). This CDR3 is CASSLLVAGVGNEQFF. CDR3 nucleotide sequence: TGTGCCAGCAGTTTACTGGTAGCGGGAGTAGGCAATGAGCAGTTCTTC.

V gene TRBV2 combines with J gene TRBJ2-1, with 15 positions matching TRBD2. With V trimmed by 3 bases and J by 6 bases, 6 bases remained unmatched. The CDR3 runs 17 residues. Germline V gene lookup returns CDR1 SNHLY and CDR2 FYNNEI. CDR3 sequence reads: CASSEGLAGGSFNEQFF. The CDR3 nucleotides read TGTGCCAGCAGTGAGGGACTAGCGGGAGGTAGTTTCAATGAGCAGTTCTTC.

Details on this clonotype: An end of the junction does not agree with germline; a read error may underlie this. The chain employs TRBV7-2 and TRBJ2-3; no clear D gene. Per the germline V gene, CDR1 is SGHTA and CDR2 is FQGNSA. CDR3 size: 12 residues. Here the CDR3 reads CARSPFGDTHYF. The CDR3 bases are TGTGCCCGCAGCCCATTCGGAGATACGCACTATTTT.

This clonotype came up many times. The chain is built from TRBV20-1 and TRBJ2-7; D ambiguous. Germline CDR1 DFQATT, CDR2 SNEGSKA (reference sequence). The CDR3 is made up of 12 amino acids. V was shortened by 7 bases and J by 5 bases, with 15 bases between the two germline ends. CDR3 bases: TGCAGTGTTGGTGGCGTGAGCCACGAGCAGTACTTC. Translating gives CSVGGVSHEQYF.

This clonotype was detected ten times or more. This sequence joins TRBV6-1 and TRBJ2-1; TRBD2 matches at 10 bases. The germline gives CDR1 MNHNS, CDR2 SASEGT. The J segment lost 6 bases and the V segment lost 7 bases, leaving 24 bases of the junction unmatched. This CDR3 spans 20 amino acids. DNA for the CDR3: TGTGCCAGCACCGAAAGGCCTAGCGGGAGACTCGGAGTGAGGGCCAATGAGCAGTTCTTC. Translated: CASTERPSGRLGVRANEQFF.

This clonotype was seen ten or more times. This chain uses TRBV29-1 with TRBJ2-2; D call uncertain. With 4 bases removed from V and 2 bases from J, the gap between germline ends came to 8 bases. The CDR3 loop spans 13 amino acids. In germline, CDR1 is SQVTM, CDR2 ANQGSEA. The CDR3 is CSVAVGNTGELFF. The CDR3 coding sequence is TGCAGCGTTGCTGTCGGCAACACCGGGGAGCTGTTTTTT.

The gene calls are TRBV20-1 and TRBJ2-7; 8 nucleotides line up with TRBD2. Trimming cost V 0 bases and J 3 bases; bases outside gene matches: 4. The CDR3 consists of 14 residues. CDR1 and CDR2 from the germline V gene are DFQATT and SNEGSKA (reference sequence). In nucleotides, the CDR3 is TGCAGTGCTAGAGATTGGCTAGCGGGCTACGAGCAGTACTTC. It encodes CSARDWLAGYEQYF.

This clonotype was counted many times. The J gene is TRBJ1-5, the V gene TRBV28; 12 nucleotides agree with TRBD1. CDR1 is MDHEN, CDR2 SYDVKM, per germline. CDR3 length: 20 residues. The J segment lost 4 bases and the V segment lost 4 bases, leaving 17 bases of the junction unmatched. CDR3 DNA sequence: TGTGCCAGCAGTTCATTAACCCGGGACAGGGGGCAGAACATTAATCAGCCCCAGCATTTT. Encoded protein: CASSSLTRDRGQNINQPQHF.

This clonotype was detected a few times. V is TRBV20-1 and J is TRBJ2-7; 10 bases fit TRBD2. In germline, CDR1 is DFQATT, CDR2 SNEGSKA (reference sequence). V was pared by 1 base and J by 7 bases, with 7 bases of the junction left unmatched. This CDR3 has 14 amino acids. The CDR3 bases are TGCAGTGCTAGAGTAGAAGCGGGAGGGGGGGAGCAGTACTTC. Its translation: CSARVEAGGGEQYF.

This clonotype was counted ten times or more. The rearrangement joins TRBV7-9 to TRBJ1-2; 8 bases map to TRBD1. CDR3 length: 11 residues. V was pared by 5 bases and J by 12 bases, with 5 bases of the junction left unmatched. Germline CDR1 reads SEHNR; CDR2 reads FQNEAQ (reference sequence). The CDR3 is CASSLDRVNTF. In DNA, the CDR3 is TGTGCCAGCAGCCTGGACAGGGTGAACACCTTC.

The chain uses TRBV19 and TRBJ2-7; 8 positions match TRBD2. Germline trimming cut 5 bases from V and 0 bases from J; bases unmatched to any gene: 9. The CDR3 totals 16 residues. Germline V lookup: CDR1 LNHDA, CDR2 SQIVND (reference sequence). CDR3 sequence reads: CASSYAVAGNSYEQYF. The CDR3 DNA is TGTGCCAGTAGTTATGCGGTAGCGGGAAACTCCTACGAGCAGTACTTC.

This clonotype was counted between two and nine times. This sequence joins TRBV30 and TRBJ2-7; the D gene is possibly TRBD2 (5 bases). This CDR3 is built from 14 residues. Per germline, CDR1 GTSNPN and CDR2 SVGIG (reference sequence). V was shortened by 6 bases and J by 3 bases, with 18 bases between the two germline ends. Written as DNA, the CDR3 is TGTGCCTGCAGCAGCGAAAAGACTAACTACGAGCAGTACTTC. This gives the protein CACSSEKTNYEQYF.

This clonotype was seen ten or more times. This rearrangement joins TRBV12-3 or TRBV12-4 to TRBJ2-1, with TRBD2 identical over 11 bases. The ends lost 7 bases at V and 5 bases at J; junction bases unmatched: 7. This CDR3 has 15 amino acids. The CDR3 region is CASTLSGRADNEQFF. The CDR3 bases are TGTGCCAGCACCCTTAGCGGGAGGGCCGACAATGAGCAGTTCTTC.

This clonotype has a count of ten or more. The chain has TRBV11-3 and TRBJ2-5; weak D call: TRBD1 (5 bases). Trimming cost V 5 bases and J 3 bases, with 7 bases left between them. This CDR3 region has 12 residues. Germline V gene sequence: CDR1 SGHNT, CDR2 YENEEA. CDR3 sequence: CASSETEETQYF. The CDR3 nucleotides read TGTGCCAGCAGCGAGACAGAAGAGACCCAGTACTTC.

In DNA form, the CDR3 reads TGTGCCAGTAGTTGGCAATCGGTGGGCGAGCAGTACTTC. It translates to CASSWQSVGEQYF. J is TRBJ2-7 and V is TRBV19; no firm D call. Trimming pared 5 bases from V and 6 bases from J, leaving 14 bases between. Looked up from germline, CDR1 is LNHDA and CDR2 is SQIVND (reference sequence). The CDR3 sequence is 13 residues long.

This clonotype was counted a few times. The chain couples TRBV20-1 to TRBJ1-5; TRBD1 agrees at 8 bases. Unmatched junction bases numbered 9, after V lost 4 bases and J lost 7 bases. Germline CDR1 DFQATT, CDR2 SNEGSKA (reference sequence). CDR3 size: 14 residues. DNA for the CDR3: TGCAGTGCTACCCAGGGGGCCGATTGGCAGCCCCAGCATTTT. The encoded protein is CSATQGADWQPQHF.

This clonotype was seen ten or more times. This chain connects TRBV20-1 to TRBJ2-1, with TRBD1 matching over 7 bases. Germline V gene lookup returns CDR1 DFQATT and CDR2 SNEGSKA (reference sequence). The J segment lost 6 bases and the V segment lost 5 bases, leaving 10 bases of the junction unmatched. CDR3 length: 14 amino acids. The CDR3: CSADRVGGRNEQFF. The CDR3 nucleotides read TGCAGTGCTGACAGGGTCGGAGGTCGCAATGAGCAGTTCTTC.

This clonotype was observed at least ten times. The chain links TRBV12-3 or TRBV12-4 to TRBJ2-1, with D possibly matching TRBD2 (6 bases). Trimming took 7 bases from V and 9 from J, leaving 25 bases between them. CDR3 length: 16 residues. CDR3 amino acids: CASTIAGTPRFAEQFF. CDR3 bases: TGTGCCAGCACTATCGCCGGGACTCCACGTTTTGCTGAGCAGTTCTTC.

This CDR3 is CASSQGKGLYNEQFF. The CDR3 DNA is TGTGCCAGCAGCCAAGGGAAGGGACTATACAATGAGCAGTTCTTC. The rearrangement uses TRBV3-1 and TRBJ2-1; 7 bases align to TRBD2. The germline gives CDR1 LGHDT, CDR2 YNNKEL (reference sequence). J lost 4 bases, V lost 1 base, and 4 bases had no gene match. The CDR3 spans 15 residues.

This chain uses TRBV7-9 with TRBJ1-5; TRBD1 aligns across 9 bases. The CDR3 spans 15 residues. V was pared by 6 bases and J by 7 bases, with 10 bases of the junction left unmatched. Germline V gene data show CDR1 as SEHNR and CDR2 as FQNEAQ (reference sequence). The CDR3 DNA sequence: TGTGCCAGCAGTCGAGATGGACAGGGGAACCAGCCCCAGCATTTT. This translates into CASSRDGQGNQPQHF.

This clonotype was seen more than once but under ten times. The chain couples TRBV2 to TRBJ2-2, with 11 bases that match TRBD2. The ends lost 3 bases at V and 6 bases at J; junction bases unmatched: 6. The germline gives CDR1 SNHLY, CDR2 FYNNEI. The CDR3 runs to 16 residues. Here the CDR3 reads CASSEILAGGPGELFF. The DNA of the CDR3 is TGTGCCAGCAGTGAGATATTAGCGGGAGGGCCCGGGGAGCTGTTTTTT.

This clonotype has a handful of counts. This chain's CDR3 is CSAVRDPPLYHF. For the CDR3, the DNA is TGCAGTGCCGTTCGGGACCCGCCTCTTTACCACTTT. The chain links TRBV20-1 to TRBJ1-6, with a possible D match to TRBD1 (5 bases). This CDR3 has 12 residues. Germline V gene data show CDR1 as DFQATT and CDR2 as SNEGSKA (reference sequence). The V end was cut by 6 bases, the J end by 18 bases, with 21 bases between.

V is TRBV20-1 and J is TRBJ2-3; 10 bases match TRBD2. Germline values: CDR1 DFQATT, CDR2 SNEGSKA (reference sequence). The length of the CDR3 is 19 residues. V trimming: 2 bases; J trimming: 0 bases; junction bases outside the gene matches: 14. The CDR3 bases are TGCAGTGCTAGAACCCCTAGCGGGAGTGGGGACACTAGCACAGATACGCAGTATTTT. Encoded protein: CSARTPSGSGDTSTDTQYF.